These 22 T cell receptor beta chains share one sample of origin, sequenced in a study of shared clonotypes between healthy human individuals. The repertoire was sequenced with immunoSEQ multiplex PCR; TCRdb's copy has only in-frame clones and lacks some. The profile shows under 850,000 clones, around 92% of them singletons. It was CD45RO-negative cells, positively selected for CCR7, that made up naive CD8 cells, with terminally differentiated effector memory CD45RA+ cells excluded. Sequenced material: naive CD8+ T cells sorted from blood. These receptors all stem from a man aged 25 to 40 in good health.

The chain has TRBV19 and TRBJ2-5; D is tentatively TRBD1 or TRBD2 (7 bases each). Germline lookup yields CDR1 LNHDA and CDR2 SQIVND (reference sequence). V was cut by 5 bases and J by 4 bases, with 14 bases left in between. This CDR3 comprises 14 residues. The CDR3, as DNA: TGTGCCAGTAGTTTGGGGAGGGGGCGAGAGACCCAGTACTTC. Amino acid sequence: CASSLGRGRETQYF. The complete variable domain, with remaining parts taken from reference TRBV19 and TRBJ2-5, reads DGGITQSPKYLFRKEGQNVTLSCEQNLNHDAMYWYRQDPGQGLRLIYYSQIVNDFQKGDIAEGYSVSREKKESFPLTVTSAQKNPTAFYLCASSLGRGRETQYFGPGTRLLVL.

The V and J genes are TRBV4-3 and TRBJ2-1, with 8 bases lining up with TRBD2. With 4 bases clipped from V and 4 bases from J, the junction kept 6 bases outside the gene matches. Looked up from germline, CDR1 is LGHNA and CDR2 is YSLEER. This CDR3 is 15 amino acids long. The CDR3 sequence is CASSPGGELYNEQFF. CDR3 sequence (DNA): TGCGCCAGCAGCCCCGGGGGGGAGCTATACAATGAGCAGTTCTTC.

Here the CDR3 reads CASSPRDRGSYEQYF. As DNA, the CDR3 is TGTGCCAGCTCACCCCGGGACAGGGGCTCCTACGAGCAGTACTTC. The chain uses TRBV18 and TRBJ2-7; TRBD1 matches 10 bases. The CDR3 extends over 15 amino acids. Germline CDR1 reads KGHSH; CDR2 reads LQKENI. Germline trimming cut 3 bases from V and 0 bases from J; bases unmatched to any gene: 2.

The chain has TRBV12-5 and TRBJ1-3; possibly TRBD1 for D (5 bases). Trimming removed 3 bases from V and 0 bases from J, with 9 bases in between. Germline CDR1 is LGHNT and CDR2 is FRNRAP. The CDR3 runs to 15 residues. The CDR3 region is CASGFSDSSGNTIYF. CDR3 nucleotide sequence: TGTGCTAGTGGTTTCTCTGACAGCTCTGGAAACACCATATATTTT.

The rearrangement uses TRBV6-1 and TRBJ2-3; D gene uncertain. The CDR3 extends over 12 amino acids. The V end was cut by 2 bases, the J end by 6 bases, with 6 bases between. Germline V gene sequence: CDR1 MNHNS, CDR2 SASEGT. The CDR3 sequence is CASSENEDTQYF. The CDR3 nucleotides are TGTGCCAGCAGTGAAAATGAGGATACGCAGTATTTT.

CDR3 loop: CASSPLGNEQYF. DNA for the CDR3: TGTGCCAGCAGCCCGCTCGGGAACGAGCAGTACTTC. The chain recombines TRBV7-9 with TRBJ2-7, with D possibly matching TRBD2 (5 bases). Germline assignment: CDR1 SEHNR and CDR2 FQNEAQ (reference sequence). V lost 5 bases, J lost 5 bases, and 10 bases lay in between. The CDR3 is 12 residues long.

Only one count was recorded for this clone. This chain links TRBV7-2 with TRBJ2-3, with D perhaps given as TRBD1 or TRBD2 (5 bases each). V shed 5 bases and J shed 2 bases, with 14 bases lying between them. The germline gives CDR1 SGHTA, CDR2 FQGNSA. The CDR3 extends over 15 amino acids. CDR3 DNA sequence: TGTGCCAGCAGCCCTGGGGGATTATTCACAGATACGCAGTATTTT. It yields the protein CASSPGGLFTDTQYF.

CDR3 sequence (DNA): TGTGCCAGCAGCTTTGAGGCCGTGAACACTGAAGCTTTCTTT. Its translation is CASSFEAVNTEAFF. The V and J genes are TRBV5-6 and TRBJ1-1; unclear D gene. The CDR3 has 14 amino acids. V was cut by 2 bases and J by 0 bases, with 8 bases left in between. Germline values: CDR1 SGHDT, CDR2 YYEEEE.

The CDR3 sequence is CASSLGLATTYEQYF. In DNA, the CDR3 is TGTGCCAGCAGCTTGGGGCTAGCGACTACCTACGAGCAGTACTTC. This sequence joins TRBV5-8 and TRBJ2-7, with D possibly matching TRBD2 (6 bases). V lost 0 bases and J lost 2, with 12 bases in between. Germline V gene sequence: CDR1 SGHTS, CDR2 YDEGEE. The CDR3 covers 15 residues.

The chain combines TRBV5-1 with TRBJ2-3, with D possibly TRBD2 on 5 matching bases. The germline gives CDR1 SGHRS, CDR2 YFSETQ. V gave up 3 bases and J gave up 10 bases, with 12 bases separating them. The CDR3 covers 12 residues. The DNA of the CDR3 is TGCGCCAGCAGCTCCCGAGGGATACCGCAGTATTTT. It encodes CASSSRGIPQYF.

Notes on this clone: The same CDR3 is also encoded by other DNA sequences in this sample. This chain joins TRBV27 and TRBJ2-7; 9 bases are a match to TRBD1. The CDR3 has 15 amino acids. CDR1 is MNHEY, CDR2 SMNVEV, per germline (reference sequence). Trimming took 0 bases from V and 1 from J; bases not matched to a gene: 1. CDR3 bases: TGTGCCAGCAGTTTATCAGGACAGGGGTCCTACGAGCAGTACTTC. This sequence encodes CASSLSGQGSYEQYF.

The chain recombines TRBV7-9 with TRBJ2-6; D might be TRBD1 or TRBD2, each matching 5 bases. This CDR3 contains 17 residues. Germline V lookup: CDR1 SEHNR, CDR2 FQNEAQ (reference sequence). The V gene lost 5 bases and the J gene lost 1 base, with 15 bases spanning the gap. The CDR3 sequence is CASSPRGPASGANVLTF. In nucleotides, the CDR3 is TGTGCCAGCAGCCCAAGGGGACCGGCTTCTGGGGCCAACGTCCTGACTTTC. Together with reference TRBV7-9 and TRBJ2-6, the CDR3 gives the full variable domain: DTGVSQNPRHKITKRGQNVTFRCDPISEHNRLYWYRQTLGQGPEFLTYFQNEAQLEKSRLLSDRFSAERPKGSFSTLEIQRTEQGDSAMYLCASSPRGPASGANVLTFGAGSRLTVL.

The chain joins TRBV29-1 to TRBJ2-1, with 8 bases lining up with TRBD1. The CDR3 extends over 16 amino acids. Germline CDR1 SQVTM, CDR2 ANQGSEA. The J segment lost 8 bases and the V segment lost 5 bases, leaving 17 bases of the junction unmatched. The CDR3 loop reads CSVLETDRGGHDEQFF. The DNA of the CDR3 is TGCAGCGTTCTAGAAACCGACAGGGGAGGACATGATGAGCAGTTCTTC.

The chain employs TRBV11-2 and TRBJ2-1, with D perhaps matching TRBD2 (5 bases). V dropped 0 bases and J dropped 6 bases, with 9 bases sitting between them. Germline V gene data show CDR1 as SGHAT and CDR2 as FQNNGV. CDR3 size: 14 residues. The CDR3 region is CASSLEVTTNEQFF. The CDR3 DNA sequence: TGTGCCAGCAGCTTAGAGGTGACTACCAATGAGCAGTTCTTC.

The rearrangement uses TRBV5-8 and TRBJ2-7, with 9 bases that match TRBD1. CDR1 is SGHTS, CDR2 YDEGEE, per germline. V was clipped by 2 bases and J by 6 bases; unmatched bases: 12. This CDR3 comprises 16 residues. The CDR3, as DNA: TGTGCCAGCAGCTTCGGAACCGGGACAGGGCTTGGCGAGCAGTACTTC. Its translation is CASSFGTGTGLGEQYF.

The genes are TRBV4-1 and TRBJ1-5; D is unclear. The germline gives CDR1 MGHRA, CDR2 YSYEKL. V shed 1 base and J shed 6 bases, with 10 bases lying between them. CDR3 length: 14 residues. CDR3 sequence: CASSQVSASQPQHF. The CDR3 nucleotides read TGCGCCAGCAGCCAAGTCAGTGCGAGTCAGCCCCAGCATTTT.

Remarks on this clone: This same CDR3 is encoded by further DNA sequences in the sample. The chain joins TRBV28 to TRBJ2-2; D might be TRBD1 (6 bases). The CDR3 is made up of 14 amino acids. Germline loops: CDR1 MDHEN, CDR2 SYDVKM. Trimming stripped 3 bases from V and 2 bases from J, with 7 bases between. The CDR3 DNA follows: TGTGCCAGCAGTTTGACAGGAAACACCGGGGAGCTGTTTTTT. Amino acids: CASSLTGNTGELFF.

The V and J genes are TRBV11-1 and TRBJ2-7; either TRBD1 or TRBD2 may fit D (5 bases each). Germline V lookup: CDR1 SGHAT, CDR2 FQDESV (reference sequence). V lost 5 bases and J 7 bases, leaving 15 bases between the germline ends. This CDR3 is 13 amino acids long. Here the CDR3 DNA reads TGTGCCAGCAGCACCCGTCCCGAGGGGGAGCAGTACTTC. Its translation: CASSTRPEGEQYF.

The chain has TRBV9 and TRBJ2-1; D may correspond to TRBD1 or TRBD2 (5 bases each). V lost 7 bases to trimming and J lost 0 bases, with 11 bases between them. Germline V gene sequence: CDR1 SGDLS, CDR2 YYNGEE. The CDR3 has 14 amino acids. CDR3 nucleotide sequence: TGTGCCAGCTCCATTGGGGGCTCCTACAATGAGCAGTTCTTC. It is translated as CASSIGGSYNEQFF.

The chain recombines TRBV4-2 with TRBJ1-1, with D hard to call. The CDR3 runs to 14 residues. The V end lost 2 bases, the J end lost 0 bases, and 7 bases lay between the germline ends. The germline CDR1 and CDR2 sequences are LGHNA and YNFKEQ. DNA of the CDR3: TGTGCCAGCAGCCAAACAGAAATGAACACTGAAGCTTTCTTT. Translated: CASSQTEMNTEAFF.

The chain recombines TRBV7-8 with TRBJ2-1; D is ambiguous. The CDR3 length is 11 residues. CDR1 is SGHVS, CDR2 FQNEAQ, per germline. Trimming took off 1 base at V and 9 bases at J, with 4 bases between the two ends. The CDR3 region has the DNA TGTGCCAGCAGCTTAGTCAGTGAGCAGTTCTTC. Translation gives CASSLVSEQFF.

This rearrangement joins TRBV5-1 to TRBJ2-1; 10 bases are a match to TRBD2. This CDR3 is built from 16 residues. V lost 4 bases and J lost 8; bases outside the gene matches: 12. CDR1 is SGHRS, CDR2 YFSETQ, per germline. The CDR3 loop is CASSQLAGGLTDEQFF. DNA of the CDR3: TGCGCCAGCAGCCAATTAGCGGGAGGTCTTACTGATGAGCAGTTCTTC.